Each of the 6 T cell receptor beta chains below was sequenced from the same sample in a study of T-cell memory formation after mild COVID-19. A single record per CDR3 protein comes from TCRdb applying MiXCR to the 5' RACE reads. The sample has 560,000 or so distinct CDR3 sequences, 15% to 20% seen once. Sequencing input: PBMCs or a T cell subset sorted from them (not recorded which). The origin of the receptors is an adult woman who had mild COVID-19 (a few samples of this study predate the infection). Cell type and time point are not known.

This chain connects TRBV4-1 to TRBJ2-3; D unclear. The CDR3 runs 15 residues. The V end lost 2 bases, the J end lost 0 bases, and 9 bases lay between the germline ends. Germline CDR1 reads MGHRA; CDR2 reads YSYEKL. This CDR3 is CASSQPLGSTDTQYF. The CDR3, as DNA: TGCGCCAGCAGCCAACCCCTAGGGAGCACAGATACGCAGTATTTT.

The chain employs TRBV29-1 and TRBJ2-5; D remains unclear. From germline, CDR1 is SQVTM and CDR2 ANQGSEA. The length of the CDR3 is 11 residues. The V and J ends lost 3 bases and 1 base respectively, with 3 bases between them. CDR3 sequence (DNA): TGCAGCGTTGAGCCCCAAGAGACCCAGTACTTC. It specifies CSVEPQETQYF.

The table lists this clonotype with many counts. This chain connects TRBV10-3 to TRBJ2-7, with 13 bases matching TRBD2. Germline lookup yields CDR1 ENHRY and CDR2 SYGVKD. V gave up 7 bases and J gave up 5 bases; unmatched junction bases: 8. The CDR3 sequence is 15 residues long. The CDR3, as DNA: TGTGCCATCACCTCGGGACTAGCGGGATTCGACGAGCAGTACTTC. Its translation: CAITSGLAGFDEQYF.

This clonotype was recorded many times. J is TRBJ2-1 and V is TRBV7-6; D is perhaps TRBD2 (6 bases). Germline CDR1 reads SGHVS; CDR2 reads FNYEAQ. Trimming removed 5 bases at V and 0 bases at J, with 14 bases between. The CDR3 loop spans 16 amino acids. The CDR3, as DNA: TGTGCCAGCAGCCCCCGCCTCGGGAGCTCCTACAATGAGCAGTTCTTC. Translation: CASSPRLGSSYNEQFF.

This clonotype was seen only a few times. CDR3 sequence (DNA): TGTGCCAGCAGCTTAGCAGAAGCAGGGGGCTATGGCTACACCTTC. Amino acid sequence: CASSLAEAGGYGYTF. J is TRBJ1-2 and V is TRBV7-9; 7 bases match TRBD1. Trimming at V came to 0 bases and at J to 4 bases, leaving 5 bases not matched to a gene. Germline assignment: CDR1 SEHNR and CDR2 FQNEAQ (reference sequence). This CDR3 is built from 15 residues.

The chain recombines TRBV4-3 with TRBJ1-1; D is unclear. The CDR3 is 17 residues long. The germline gives CDR1 LGHNA, CDR2 YSLEER. V was pared by 3 bases and J by 0 bases, with 17 bases between. The CDR3 region is CASSHRLPGFMNTEAFF. CDR3 sequence (DNA): TGCGCCAGCAGCCACCGACTCCCCGGTTTCATGAACACTGAAGCTTTCTTT.